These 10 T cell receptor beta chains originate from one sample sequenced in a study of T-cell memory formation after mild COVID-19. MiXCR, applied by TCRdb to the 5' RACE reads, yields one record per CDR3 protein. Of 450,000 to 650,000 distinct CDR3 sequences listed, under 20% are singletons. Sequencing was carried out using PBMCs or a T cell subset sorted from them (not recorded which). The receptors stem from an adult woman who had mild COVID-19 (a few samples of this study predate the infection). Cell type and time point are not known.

The chain's CDR3 is CASSPGGQGGSEQFF. CDR3 DNA: TGTGCCAGCTCTCCCGGGGGACAGGGTGGAAGTGAGCAGTTCTTC. The V and J genes are TRBV6-4 and TRBJ2-1, with TRBD1 matching over 9 bases. The CDR3 has 15 residues. Germline CDR1 MRHNA, CDR2 SNTAGT. Trimming removed 8 bases from V and 9 bases from J; junction bases left unmatched: 14.

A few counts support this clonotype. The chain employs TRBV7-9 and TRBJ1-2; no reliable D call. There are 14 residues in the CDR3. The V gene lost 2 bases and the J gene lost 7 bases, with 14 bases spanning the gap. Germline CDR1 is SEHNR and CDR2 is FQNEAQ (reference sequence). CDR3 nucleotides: TGTGCCAGCAGCTTAACGGCCCCGGCCCTTGGCTACACCTTC. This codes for CASSLTAPALGYTF.

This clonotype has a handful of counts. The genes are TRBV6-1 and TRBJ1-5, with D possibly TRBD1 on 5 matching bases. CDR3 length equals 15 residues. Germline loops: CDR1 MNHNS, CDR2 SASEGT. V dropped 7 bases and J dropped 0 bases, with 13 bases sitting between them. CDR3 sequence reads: CASTPAGNSNQPQHF. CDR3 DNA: TGTGCCAGCACTCCAGCAGGGAATAGCAATCAGCCCCAGCATTTT.

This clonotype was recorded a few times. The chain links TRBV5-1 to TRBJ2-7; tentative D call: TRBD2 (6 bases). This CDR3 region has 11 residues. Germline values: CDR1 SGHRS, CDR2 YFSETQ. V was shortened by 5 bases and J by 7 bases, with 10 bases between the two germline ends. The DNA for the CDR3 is TGCGCCAGCAGGGGGGGAAGGGAGCAGTACTTC. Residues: CASRGGREQYF.

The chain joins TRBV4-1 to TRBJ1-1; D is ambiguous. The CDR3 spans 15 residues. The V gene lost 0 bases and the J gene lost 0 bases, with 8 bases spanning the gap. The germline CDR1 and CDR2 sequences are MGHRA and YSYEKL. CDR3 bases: TGCGCCAGCAGCCAAGAAACCGCCCTGAACACTGAAGCTTTCTTT. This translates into CASSQETALNTEAFF.

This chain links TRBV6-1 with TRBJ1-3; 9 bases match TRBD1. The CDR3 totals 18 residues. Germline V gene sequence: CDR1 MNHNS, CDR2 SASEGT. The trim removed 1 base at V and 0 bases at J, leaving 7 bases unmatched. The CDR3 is CASSEGLGQGHSGNTIYF. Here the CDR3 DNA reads TGTGCCAGCAGTGAAGGGTTGGGACAGGGTCACTCTGGAAACACCATATATTTT.

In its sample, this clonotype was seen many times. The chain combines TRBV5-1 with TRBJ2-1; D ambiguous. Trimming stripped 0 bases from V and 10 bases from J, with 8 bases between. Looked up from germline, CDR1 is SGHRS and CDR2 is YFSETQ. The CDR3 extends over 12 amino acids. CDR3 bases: TGCGCCAGCAGCTTGGTGTCCTGGGAGCAGTTCTTC. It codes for CASSLVSWEQFF.

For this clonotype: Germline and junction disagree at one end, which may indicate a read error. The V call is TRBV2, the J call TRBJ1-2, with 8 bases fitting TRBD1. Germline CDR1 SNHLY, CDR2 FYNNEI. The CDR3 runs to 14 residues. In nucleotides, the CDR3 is TGTGCCAGCAGTCTCGACAGGGGTAAATATGGCTTCACCTTC. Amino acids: CASSLDRGKYGFTF.

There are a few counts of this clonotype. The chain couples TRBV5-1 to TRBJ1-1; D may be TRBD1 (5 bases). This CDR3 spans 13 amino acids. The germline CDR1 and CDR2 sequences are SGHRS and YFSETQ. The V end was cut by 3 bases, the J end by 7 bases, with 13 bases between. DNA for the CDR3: TGCGCCAGCAGCTGGAGTGGGGACGGTGAAGCTTTCTTT. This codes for CASSWSGDGEAFF.

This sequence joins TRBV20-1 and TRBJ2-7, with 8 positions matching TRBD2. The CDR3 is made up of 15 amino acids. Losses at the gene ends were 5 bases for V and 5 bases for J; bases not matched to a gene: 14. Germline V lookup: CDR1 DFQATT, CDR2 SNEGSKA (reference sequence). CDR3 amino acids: CSAGALSGSVDEQYF. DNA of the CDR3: TGCAGTGCTGGGGCCCTGAGCGGGAGTGTAGACGAGCAGTACTTC.